These 3 T cell receptor beta chains were sequenced from one sample in a study of T-cell reconstitution after alpha-beta-depleted transplantation in children (dated by TCRdb to about 2016). The treatment or condition label of this sample denotes: allogeneic hematopoietic cell transplantation with graft depleted of TCRalphabeta T cells and CD19 B cells. Receptors were amplified or captured by PCR. Instrument used: Illumina HiSeq 2500. Molecular barcoding was employed in the preparation of TCR libraries, with unique molecular identifiers being used to normalize TCRbeta repertoire quantification. TCRdb took the public reads, trimmed them with fastp at Q25, ran MiXCR for clone calling and kept in-frame beta chains. CDR3 protein duplicates are merged, each entry listing the most common genes and DNA. The sample data list some 840,000 distinct CDR3 sequences, and roughly 16% of these were observed just once. Approximately 5% of the sample comes from the top ten.

Sequences were derived from PBMCs, mostly from graft donor cells, sampled 360 days after TCRalphabeta/CD19-depleted stem cell transplant. Receptors were obtained from a male patient younger than 18 who had a stem cell transplant for acute lymphoblastic leukemia, so the T cells may come from the graft donor.

There are a few counts of this clonotype. This rearrangement joins TRBV4-1 to TRBJ2-1; tentatively, D is TRBD2 (7 bases). The V and J ends lost 3 bases and 4 bases respectively, with 13 bases between them. The CDR3 contains 15 residues. In germline, CDR1 is MGHRA, CDR2 YSYEKL. CDR3 in amino acids: CASSHKGGGYNEQFF. The CDR3 nucleotides are TGCGCCAGCAGCCATAAGGGAGGGGGTTACAATGAGCAGTTCTTC.

The chain combines TRBV28 with TRBJ1-1; weak D call: TRBD1 (6 bases). V lost 6 bases and J lost 2, with 25 bases in between. CDR1 is MDHEN, CDR2 SYDVKM, per germline. CDR3 length equals 18 residues. DNA for the CDR3: TGTGCCAGCAGGCCGCGCCTCTGGTCGGGAGGGGGAAACACTGAAGCTTTCTTT. Translating gives CASRPRLWSGGGNTEAFF.

This clonotype came up a few times. V usage is TRBV5-1 and J usage is TRBJ2-3; D perhaps matches TRBD1 (6 bases). This CDR3 is built from 14 residues. Germline assignment: CDR1 SGHRS and CDR2 YFSETQ. V shed 3 bases and J shed 4 bases, with 12 bases lying between them. The CDR3 nucleotides read TGCGCCAGCAGCTCGAAACAGGGCTCAGATACGCAGTATTTT. It translates to CASSSKQGSDTQYF.